The rows below give T cell receptor beta chains drawn from one sample of a study of blood T cell repertoires in COVID-19. TCRdb's table, derived via immunoSEQ multiplex PCR, lists solely in-frame clones and lacks some. In the table there are about 320,000 clones, more than 75% of which are singletons. The sample taken for sequencing was PBMCs or T cells enriched from blood (not recorded which). The receptors shown here come from a man between 60 and 75 years old who had recovered from COVID-19. The CDR3 runs from the conserved cysteine through the conserved F or W. D genes are given only for firm matches.

. 14 TRBV5-1 CASSLAGGRETQYF
TRBD1 13 TRBV19 CASRKGQGDGYTF
. 23 TRBV12-5 CASRGAFGHLNSSTLLGANVLTF
. 13 TRBV9 CASSVVGDGGYTF
TRBD2 16 TRBV5-4 CASSSPAGGIYNEQFF
. 14 TRBV27 CASSLRDTYNEQFF
. 14 TRBV5-1 CASSLVPGTYEQYF
. 12 TRBV21-1 CASIPGSTEAFF
TRBD1 14 TRBV5-5 CASGGDRVVDTQYF
TRBD1 14 TRBV9 CASSEEGASSPLHF
. 15 TRBV4-1 CASSQGLLAGNTIYF
TRBD1 15 TRBV10-1 CASSMRGPGMAPLHF
TRBD1 17 TRBV25-1 CASSDYRGPLYNQPQHF
. 13 TRBV18 CASSPIRGNGYTF
TRBD2 12 TRBV10-3 CATKAGIDTQYF
. 15 TRBV5-5 CASSGALPLGYGYTF
. 13 TRBV3-1/TRBV3-2 CASSQNLAGELFF
. 15 TRBV18 CASSPRDNNNSPLHF
. 14 TRBV5-4 CASSLELSPYEQYF
TRBD1 12 TRBV7-9 CARGTDYNEQFF
TRBD1 16 TRBV27 CASSPGDRGGRDTQYF
TRBD2 16 TRBV3-1/TRBV3-2 CASSPWTSGSSYEQYF
. 13 TRBV6-5 CASSKTVNQPQHF
TRBD1 14 TRBV10-3 CAISGLTGTYGYTF
TRBD1 15 TRBV4-2 CASSQGGQEGEKLFF
. 15 TRBV2 CASRAGARVDQPQHF
. 18 TRBV3-1/TRBV3-2 CASSQDSVYAEKHYEQYF
TRBD1 15 TRBV19 CASRPTGITGDEQFF
. 15 TRBV7-9 CASSPPGPPPHEQYF
. 13 TRBV6-1 CASSEAPGFFLYF
TRBD1 13 TRBV2 CAGRQGLGTEAFF
. 13 TRBV24-1 CATSNQQGQPQHF
TRBD1 14 TRBV12-5 CASGLVQGETEAFF
. 13 TRBV7-9 CASSEEISYEQYF
. 16 TRBV7-9 CASKENKQGSQETQYF
. 14 TRBV30 CAWRGSAGSGGLFF
. 12 TRBV30 CAGGLANYGYTF
TRBD2 18 TRBV4-2 CASSPQPASGRVTDTQYF
. 16 TRBV5-4 CASSPSPLRNFYEQYF
TRBD2 14 TRBV5-1 CASSLEVTSNEQYF
TRBD1 16 TRBV5-8 CASSLHGQGGTGELFF
TRBD2 16 TRBV3-1/TRBV3-2 CASSHPSGGPNNEQFF
. 14 TRBV5-1 CASSFVSSDTEAFF
. 10 TRBV2 CASFKETQYF
. 13 TRBV7-2 CASSLFGEERAFF
TRBD1 13 TRBV7-3 CASSPRQGTPLHF
TRBD2 15 TRBV7-3 CASSPSLASGKTQYF
TRBD1 15 TRBV7-9 CASSKTGGPNQPQHF
. 15 TRBV5-4 CASSPRGLELRGYTF
. 13 TRBV29-1 CSVEGPRAYGYTF
. 16 TRBV5-1 CASSWATGKITYEQYF